These 26 T cell receptor beta chains were sequenced from one sample in a study of spatial heterogeneity in lung cancer. Time point here: sample taken at primary tumor resection. No cell sorting; template was whole RNA from tumor, lung tissue or PBMC. MiXCR, applied by TCRdb to the 5' RACE reads, yields one record per CDR3 protein. The table has 10,000 to 15,000 distinct CDR3 sequences, approximately 6.2% seen once; the top ten hold approximately 10%. The material was normal lung tissue next to the tumor, obtained at surgery. All receptors come from a male donor with early-stage non-small cell lung cancer.

This clonotype was found many times. With the library built for alpha chains, this beta chain is off target and its frequency is not meaningful. The chain carries TRBV2 and TRBJ2-4; D ambiguous. From germline, CDR1 is SNHLY and CDR2 FYNNEI. This CDR3 comprises 15 residues. V shed 4 bases and J shed 1 base, with 11 bases lying between them. The CDR3 DNA reads as TGTGCCAGCAGTGTTTCCATGGCGGCCAAAAACATTCAGTACTTC. Amino acids: CASSVSMAAKNIQYF.

This clonotype has ten or more counts. This beta chain is a stray read from a library made for alpha chains; its abundance is not meaningful. The V and J genes are TRBV10-3 and TRBJ2-1, with D perhaps matching TRBD2 (5 bases). The CDR3 sequence is 14 residues long. CDR1 and CDR2 from the germline V gene are ENHRY and SYGVKD. Trimming removed 6 bases at V and 4 bases at J, with 13 bases between. CDR3 nucleotides: TGTGCCATCAGGCCGGACTTTCAGTACAATGAGCAGTTCTTC. Its translation is CAIRPDFQYNEQFF.

Many counts were recorded for this clonotype. Found in a library prepared for alpha chains, this beta chain is an off-target read, and its abundance has little meaning. The rearrangement joins TRBV4-2 to TRBJ2-5; no reliable D call. V was trimmed by 4 bases and J by 1 base, leaving 10 bases between them. The V gene's germline CDR1 is LGHNA and CDR2 YNFKEQ. This CDR3 has 14 residues. This CDR3 is CASSRRQVQETQYF. The CDR3 DNA follows: TGTGCCAGCAGCCGAAGGCAAGTCCAAGAGACCCAGTACTTC.

Many counts were recorded for this clonotype. Because the library targeted alpha chains, this beta chain is an off-target read whose size means little. The rearrangement joins TRBV30 to TRBJ2-1; D may be TRBD1 or TRBD2 (6 bases each). In germline, CDR1 is GTSNPN, CDR2 SVGIG (reference sequence). The ends were cut back, 2 bases at V and 7 bases at J, with 18 bases in the middle. This CDR3 contains 15 residues. The CDR3 DNA sequence: TGTGCCTGGAGTTCTGGACAGCATCGGGGGAATGAGCAGTTCTTC. Residues: CAWSSGQHRGNEQFF.

Points on this clonotype: Since it is a stray read in a library aimed at alpha chains, this beta chain has a size that is not meaningful. The chain employs TRBV7-8 and TRBJ1-1, with a tentative D call TRBD1 (6 bases). Germline CDR1 and CDR2: SGHVS and FQNEAQ. The CDR3 extends over 13 amino acids. Trimming left V 5 bases short and J 4 bases short, with 11 bases between. CDR3 nucleotide sequence: TGTGCCAGCAGCCCATGGGACACCACTGAAGCTTTCTTT. Its translation is CASSPWDTTEAFF.

This clonotype was recorded many times. The library was built for alpha chains, so this beta chain is an off-target read and its size means little. This chain connects TRBV10-2 to TRBJ2-7; 10 nucleotides align to TRBD2. J was trimmed by 3 bases and V by 7 bases; bases with no gene match: 15. CDR1 is WSHSY, CDR2 SAAADI, per germline. The CDR3 is 17 amino acids. Here the CDR3 DNA reads TGCGCCAGCAACGAGGATATCGGGGCTAGCGGGAGCTACGAGCAGTACTTC. Its protein is CASNEDIGASGSYEQYF.

Comments on this clonotype: This beta chain is an unintended read in a library built for alpha chains; its size means little. V is TRBV5-4 and J is TRBJ2-3; D possibly uses TRBD1 or TRBD2 (5 bases each). With 0 bases removed from V and 4 bases from J, the gap between germline ends came to 9 bases. The CDR3 is 14 amino acids. The germline V gene encodes CDR1 SGHNT and CDR2 YYREEE (reference sequence). The CDR3 sequence is CASSLGTGPDTQYF. The CDR3 nucleotides read TGTGCCAGCAGCTTGGGGACGGGGCCAGATACGCAGTATTTT.

This clonotype was found many times. This beta chain lies outside the target of a library built for alpha chains; its clone size means little. The chain uses TRBV7-2 and TRBJ1-1; D remains ambiguous. CDR3 size: 17 residues. The V end was cut by 1 base, the J end by 0 bases, with 15 bases between. Germline V gene data show CDR1 as SGHTA and CDR2 as FQGNSA. CDR3 region: CASSLGVDQIMNTEAFF. DNA of the CDR3: TGTGCCAGCAGCTTAGGGGTGGACCAAATCATGAACACTGAAGCTTTCTTT.

Only a few counts were recorded for this clonotype. Within a library made for alpha chains, this beta chain is off target, and its count is uninformative. The chain is built from TRBV24-1 and TRBJ2-5; 7 bases are shared with TRBD1. Losses at the gene ends were 4 bases for V and 4 bases for J; bases not matched to a gene: 5. Germline CDR1 KGHDR, CDR2 SFDVKD. The CDR3 is 14 residues long. The CDR3 is CATSETQGRETQYF. The CDR3 DNA sequence: TGTGCCACCAGTGAAACACAGGGGAGAGAGACCCAGTACTTC.

Judged by abundance, this clonotype is medium-sized. This beta chain is a stray sequence in a library constructed for alpha chains; its clone size is not meaningful. This chain uses TRBV5-6 with TRBJ2-7, with D unclear. Germline V gene data show CDR1 as SGHDT and CDR2 as YYEEEE. This CDR3 contains 13 residues. V shed 1 base and J shed 1 base, with 6 bases lying between them. The CDR3 here is CASSLTDSYEQYF. CDR3 bases: TGTGCCAGCAGCTTGACCGATTCCTACGAGCAGTACTTC.

Details on this clonotype: Because the library targeted alpha chains, this beta chain is an off-target read whose size means little. The chain has TRBV2 and TRBJ2-6; no firm D call. V was pared by 10 bases and J by 1 base, with 8 bases between. The CDR3 length is 13 residues. Germline assignment: CDR1 SNHLY and CDR2 FYNNEI. The CDR3, as DNA: TGTGCCAAAAGGGAATCTGGGGCCAACGTCCTGACTTTC. This gives the protein CAKRESGANVLTF.

This clonotype was recorded a few times. Because this beta chain is a stray read in a library intended to capture alpha chains, its abundance should not be given much weight. The chain recombines TRBV7-8 with TRBJ1-2, with a tentative D call TRBD1 (5 bases). V dropped 3 bases and J dropped 3 bases, with 11 bases sitting between them. The CDR3 is made up of 14 amino acids. Germline V gives CDR1 SGHVS, CDR2 FQNEAQ. The CDR3 region has the DNA TGTGCCAGCAGCTTGGGCCTGGGGGACTATGGCTACACCTTC. Its translation is CASSLGLGDYGYTF.

The table lists this clonotype with many counts. In a library made to pick up alpha chains, this beta chain is a stray read with a size that means little. The chain links TRBV3-1 to TRBJ2-5; TRBD2 agrees at 12 bases. Germline CDR1 LGHDT, CDR2 YNNKEL (reference sequence). Unmatched junction bases numbered 5, after V lost 1 base and J lost 5 bases. The CDR3 contains 16 residues. In nucleotides, the CDR3 is TGTGCCAGCAGCCAAGCCCTAGCGGGAGGGGCGGAGACCCAGTACTTC. Translated, it gives CASSQALAGGAETQYF.

In this sample, this clonotype turned up many times. The library was designed around alpha chains, so this beta chain is a stray read whose abundance carries little weight. J is TRBJ1-5 and V is TRBV12-3 or TRBV12-4, with 12 bases fitting TRBD1. J lost 3 bases, V lost 6 bases, and 6 bases had no gene match. This CDR3 region has 16 residues. The CDR3 DNA reads as TGTGCCAGCAGCCTGGGACAGGGGGCGCACAATCAGCCCCAGCATTTT. It is translated as CASSLGQGAHNQPQHF.

This clonotype showed up many times. Because this beta chain is a stray read in a library intended to capture alpha chains, its abundance should not be given much weight. The V gene is TRBV28, the J gene TRBJ2-5; no definite D call. The CDR3 extends over 12 amino acids. Trimming left V 7 bases short and J 1 base short, with 7 bases between. Germline lookup yields CDR1 MDHEN and CDR2 SYDVKM. The CDR3 spells CASKPGQETQYF. The CDR3 DNA is TGTGCCAGCAAACCAGGCCAAGAGACCCAGTACTTC.

Many counts were recorded for this clonotype. With the library built for alpha chains, this beta chain is off target and its frequency is not meaningful. The rearrangement joins TRBV6-5 to TRBJ1-2; the D is unclear. The CDR3 is made up of 14 amino acids. V was shortened by 4 bases and J by 3 bases, with 12 bases between the two germline ends. The germline V gene has CDR1 MNHEY and CDR2 SVGAGI. CDR3 DNA sequence: TGTGCCAGCAGTTTCCTGGACGGGGACTATGGCTACACCTTC. Translation: CASSFLDGDYGYTF.

This clonotype was found a few times. Being off target in a library aimed at alpha chains, this beta chain has a size of little meaning. The V gene is TRBV2, the J gene TRBJ1-5; D is unresolved. Germline-derived CDR1 and CDR2 are SNHLY and FYNNEI. CDR3 size: 17 residues. Trimming took off 3 bases at V and 1 base at J, with 16 bases between the two ends. This CDR3 reads CASSEIRPDYSNQPQHF. CDR3 sequence (DNA): TGTGCCAGCAGTGAGATAAGGCCCGATTACAGCAATCAGCCCCAGCATTTT.

This clonotype was recorded at least ten times. Little can be read into the size of this beta chain, an off-target read in a library designed for alpha chains. The chain is built from TRBV5-8 and TRBJ1-3; D is possibly TRBD1 (5 bases). CDR3 length: 15 residues. V was shortened by 4 bases and J by 0 bases, with 11 bases between the two germline ends. CDR1 and CDR2 from the germline V gene are SGHTS and YDEGEE. CDR3 coding DNA: TGTGCCAGCAGCCGTGACAGAGACTCTGGAAACACCATATATTTT. This gives the protein CASSRDRDSGNTIYF.

Details on this clonotype: Given a much more abundant clone one base away, this may be a read error. The library was designed around alpha chains, so this beta chain is a stray read whose abundance carries little weight. The chain employs TRBV7-9 and TRBJ1-1; D remains unclear. Germline V CDR1 and CDR2: SEHNR, FQNEAQ (reference sequence). This CDR3 spans 15 amino acids. The CDR3 sequence is CSSSLETGMNTEAFF. CDR3 coding DNA: TGTTCCAGCAGCTTAGAAACGGGGATGAACACTGAAGCTTTCTTT.

This clonotype was found a few times. This beta chain is an off-target read within a library intended for alpha chains, so its frequency means little. The chain has TRBV20-1 and TRBJ2-7; TRBD1 might be the D (5 bases). Trimming shortened V by 5 bases and J by 0 bases, and 17 bases separated the two germline ends. This CDR3 contains 15 residues. Germline loops: CDR1 DFQATT, CDR2 SNEGSKA (reference sequence). The CDR3 here is CSARDDSADSYEQYF. The CDR3 coding sequence is TGCAGTGCTCGCGATGACAGCGCTGACTCCTACGAGCAGTACTTC.

This clonotype was recorded many times. Because this beta chain is a stray read in a library intended to capture alpha chains, its abundance should not be given much weight. The V and J genes are TRBV29-1 and TRBJ2-1, with a possible D match to TRBD2 (6 bases). V was trimmed by 5 bases and J by 10 bases, leaving 18 bases between them. CDR3 length: 13 residues. Germline CDR1 is SQVTM and CDR2 is ANQGSEA. The CDR3 here is CSVLAGNGGEQFF. The CDR3 bases are TGCAGCGTTCTTGCAGGGAACGGAGGGGAGCAGTTCTTC.

Comments on this clonotype: This beta chain is off target for a library built for alpha chains, so its abundance means little. The genes are TRBV12-3 or TRBV12-4 and TRBJ1-5; D call uncertain. The CDR3 extends over 13 amino acids. Trimming cost V 3 bases and J 7 bases, with 10 bases left between them. The CDR3 reads CASSFREEQPQHF. The CDR3 nucleotides are TGTGCCAGCAGTTTCCGAGAGGAACAGCCCCAGCATTTT.

This clonotype was counted many times. Within a library made for alpha chains, this beta chain is off target, and its count is uninformative. This chain uses TRBV29-1 with TRBJ2-7; 10 bases fit TRBD2. With V trimmed by 4 bases and J by 7 bases, 7 bases remained unmatched. The CDR3 is 13 amino acids. Germline-derived CDR1 and CDR2 are SQVTM and ANQGSEA. CDR3: CSVVLLAGNEQYF. CDR3 bases: TGCAGCGTTGTTTTACTAGCGGGAAATGAGCAGTACTTC.

Worth noting for this clonotype: This beta chain slipped into a library made for alpha chains as a stray read, so its size is not meaningful. This chain joins TRBV7-2 and TRBJ2-1, with 7 nucleotides matching TRBD1. The CDR3 totals 12 residues. V shed 5 bases and J 11 bases; nucleotides not matched to a gene: 6. Germline CDR1 reads SGHTA; CDR2 reads FQGNSA. CDR3 nucleotide sequence: TGTGCCAGCAGCCCCGGGACAGAGAAGCAGTTCTTC. It codes for CASSPGTEKQFF.

This clonotype is medium-sized within its sample. This beta chain is a stray read from a library made for alpha chains; its abundance is not meaningful. Written as DNA, the CDR3 is TGTGCCAGCAGTGAATTTGCAGGTCAGCCCCAGCATTTT. Translating gives CASSEFAGQPQHF. This rearrangement joins TRBV25-1 to TRBJ1-5, with D uncertain. From germline, CDR1 is MGHDK and CDR2 SYGVNS. V shed 1 base and J shed 6 bases, with 7 bases lying between them. This CDR3 region has 13 residues.

Judged by abundance, this clonotype is medium-sized (0.01 to 0.1%). This beta chain is an unintended read in a library built for alpha chains; its size means little. This chain joins TRBV7-8 and TRBJ2-7; D uncertain. Trimming left V 0 bases short and J 7 bases short, with 10 bases between. The CDR3 loop spans 13 amino acids. The V gene's germline CDR1 is SGHVS and CDR2 FQNEAQ. The CDR3 DNA reads as TGTGCCAGCAGCTTAGCTGAAGCTCGTGAGCAGTACTTC. As protein: CASSLAEAREQYF.